This entry lists 20 T cell receptor beta chains sequenced from one sample in a study of blood T cell repertoires in COVID-19. TCRdb's table, derived via immunoSEQ multiplex PCR, lists solely in-frame clones and lacks some. The sample yields some 160,000 clones, about 82% seen once. The sequenced sample was peripheral blood. The source of these receptors is a woman aged 80 or over with COVID-19, enrolled during active disease.

The CDR3 region has the DNA TGTGCCACACAGGGACCCACGAGGAACACTGAAGCTTTCTTT. Translation gives CATQGPTRNTEAFF. The V and J genes are TRBV19 and TRBJ1-1, with D tentatively TRBD1 (6 bases). Looked up from germline, CDR1 is LNHDA and CDR2 is SQIVND (reference sequence). Deletions cut 10 bases from V and 1 base from J, with 16 bases between. This CDR3 has 14 amino acids.

V is TRBV7-8 and J is TRBJ2-1, with TRBD2 identical over 14 bases. This CDR3 has 18 residues. The trim removed 2 bases at V and 7 bases at J, leaving 10 bases unmatched. Germline-derived CDR1 and CDR2 are SGHVS and FQNEAQ. The CDR3 reads CASSLIGLAGGWGNEQFF. The CDR3 DNA reads TGTGCCAGCAGCTTAATCGGACTAGCGGGAGGCTGGGGGAATGAGCAGTTCTTC. Together with reference TRBV7-8 and TRBJ2-1, the CDR3 gives the full variable domain: GAGVSQSPRYKVAKRGQDVALRCDPISGHVSLFWYQQALGQGPEFLTYFQNEAQLDKSGLPSDRFFAERPEGSVSTLKIQRTQQEDSAVYLCASSLIGLAGGWGNEQFFGPGTRLTVL.

V and J are TRBV19 and TRBJ2-1; possibly TRBD2 for D (6 bases). The CDR3 spans 16 residues. The germline CDR1 and CDR2 sequences are LNHDA and SQIVND (reference sequence). The germline V and J ends were trimmed by 3 bases and 10 bases, with 22 bases remaining between them. The CDR3 sequence: CASSIRLSGREGEQFF. The CDR3 DNA reads TGTGCCAGTAGTATCCGCCTTAGCGGCAGGGAAGGGGAGCAGTTCTTC.

The rearrangement joins TRBV7-8 to TRBJ1-1; TRBD1 matches at 8 bases. V dropped 3 bases and J dropped 6; count of bases not matched to a gene: 3. Germline CDR1 SGHVS, CDR2 FQNEAQ. CDR3 size: 13 residues. In DNA, the CDR3 is TGTGCCAGCAGCTTTGGACAGGGTCCTGAAGCTTTCTTT. The encoded protein is CASSFGQGPEAFF.

The chain uses TRBV18 and TRBJ2-7, with 12 positions matching TRBD2. Per germline, CDR1 KGHSH and CDR2 LQKENI. The CDR3 consists of 15 residues. Trimming cost V 6 bases and J 3 bases; bases outside gene matches: 6. CDR3 amino acids: CASSPRLAGDYEQYF. The CDR3, as DNA: TGTGCCAGCTCCCCCCGACTAGCGGGGGACTACGAGCAGTACTTC. Complete variable domain (other parts from reference TRBV18 and TRBJ2-7): NAGVMQNPRHLVRRRGQEARLRCSPMKGHSHVYWYRQLPEEGLKFMVYLQKENIIDESGMPKERFSAEFPKEGPSILRIQQVVRGDSAAYFCASSPRLAGDYEQYFGPGTRLTVT.

J is TRBJ1-1 and V is TRBV5-6; D perhaps matches TRBD1 (6 bases). V lost 7 bases and J lost 1, with 8 bases in between. CDR1 is SGHDT and CDR2 is YYEEEE in the germline V gene. This CDR3 is 12 amino acids long. CDR3 DNA sequence: TGTGCCAGCGGGACATCGAACACTGAAGCTTTCTTT. Its translation: CASGTSNTEAFF.

This chain connects TRBV7-9 to TRBJ1-3; TRBD1 aligns across 9 bases. The CDR3 has 15 residues. CDR1 and CDR2 (germline): SEHNR, FQNEAQ (reference sequence). V dropped 6 bases and J dropped 3; count of bases not matched to a gene: 6. CDR3 coding DNA: TGTGCCAGCAGATCCACAGGGGGCGGTGGAAACACCATATATTTT. Translation: CASRSTGGGGNTIYF.

CDR3 sequence: CASSLGQDTEAFF. The CDR3 DNA reads TGTGCCAGCAGCTTGGGACAGGACACTGAAGCTTTCTTT. V gene TRBV11-1 combines with J gene TRBJ1-1; 8 bases map to TRBD1. Per the germline V gene, CDR1 is SGHAT and CDR2 is FQDESV (reference sequence). This CDR3 contains 13 residues. J gave up 3 bases and V 3 bases, and 0 bases lay outside the gene matches.

The chain combines TRBV7-3 with TRBJ2-2, with 9 nucleotides matching TRBD2. Germline V gene data show CDR1 as SGHTA and CDR2 as FQGTGA. The CDR3 has 17 residues. After removal of 5 bases from V and 3 bases from J, the junction contained 10 bases not matched to a gene. For the CDR3, the DNA is TGTGCCAGCAGCCCCCAAGCGGGAGGCTGGGACACCGGGGAGCTGTTTTTT. This translates into CASSPQAGGWDTGELFF.

This clone was counted a single time. The rearrangement links TRBV5-4 to TRBJ1-3; D possibly corresponds to TRBD1 (6 bases). The CDR3 runs 16 residues. CDR1 is SGHNT, CDR2 YYREEE, per germline (reference sequence). V shed 0 bases and J shed 2 bases, with 12 bases lying between them. The CDR3 here is CASSLALGTTGNTIYF. CDR3 in DNA: TGTGCCAGCAGCTTGGCCTTAGGGACAACTGGAAACACCATATATTTT.

This chain connects TRBV5-1 to TRBJ2-5; D unclear. The CDR3 spans 13 residues. Germline assignment: CDR1 SGHRS and CDR2 YFSETQ. Deletions cut 3 bases from V and 2 bases from J, with 8 bases between. The chain's CDR3 is CASSSPSQETQYF. The CDR3 DNA sequence: TGCGCCAGCAGCTCCCCCAGTCAAGAGACCCAGTACTTC. The variable domain in full, with the rest retrieved from reference TRBV5-1 and TRBJ2-5, is KAGVTQTPRYLIKTRGQQVTLSCSPISGHRSVSWYQQTPGQGLQFLFEYFSETQRNKGNFPGRFSGRQFSNSRSEMNVSTLELGDSALYLCASSSPSQETQYFGPGTRLLVL.

This clone was observed once. The chain joins TRBV29-1 to TRBJ1-3; a weak D match, TRBD1 (6 bases). Looked up from germline, CDR1 is SQVTM and CDR2 is ANQGSEA. The CDR3 consists of 13 residues. The ends were cut back, 5 bases at V and 4 bases at J, with 12 bases in the middle. The CDR3 sequence is CSVKTGGGNTIYF. CDR3 in DNA: TGCAGCGTTAAAACTGGGGGCGGAAACACCATATATTTT.

The genes are TRBV7-3 and TRBJ1-2, with 9 bases lining up with TRBD1. Trimming at V came to 4 bases and at J to 9 bases, leaving 3 bases not matched to a gene. The CDR3 has 12 amino acids. The germline V gene encodes CDR1 SGHTA and CDR2 FQGTGA. This chain's CDR3 is CASSSGTGSYTF. The CDR3 bases are TGTGCCAGCAGCTCCGGGACAGGGAGCTACACCTTC.

The genes are TRBV3-1 (or the pseudogene TRBV3-2) and TRBJ1-1; 8 bases are a match to TRBD1. V shed 4 bases and J 4 bases; nucleotides not matched to a gene: 5. The CDR3 is made up of 14 amino acids. Germline-derived CDR1 and CDR2 are LGHDT and YNNKEL (reference sequence). The CDR3 DNA reads as TGTGCCAGCAGCCCATTCACAGGGGGCACTGAAGCTTTCTTT. It encodes CASSPFTGGTEAFF.

V gene TRBV5-1 combines with J gene TRBJ2-7, with D perhaps TRBD1 (5 bases). Germline-derived CDR1 and CDR2 are SGHRS and YFSETQ. Trimming took 3 bases from V and 7 from J, leaving 23 bases between them. The CDR3 length is 16 residues. CDR3 in amino acids: CASSSGSGYRLEEQYF. The CDR3, as DNA: TGCGCCAGCAGCTCTGGTTCAGGGTATCGGCTCGAAGAGCAGTACTTC. Looking up the rest from reference TRBV5-1 and TRBJ2-7 gives the full variable domain: KAGVTQTPRYLIKTRGQQVTLSCSPISGHRSVSWYQQTPGQGLQFLFEYFSETQRNKGNFPGRFSGRQFSNSRSEMNVSTLELGDSALYLCASSSGSGYRLEEQYFGPGTRLTVT.

The rearrangement uses TRBV3-1 (or the pseudogene TRBV3-2) and TRBJ1-3; D is unresolved. Between the trimmed V and J ends, which lost 3 bases and 7 bases, there was a span of 16 bases. Per germline, CDR1 LGHDT and CDR2 YNNKEL (reference sequence). CDR3 size: 15 residues. The CDR3 reads CASSQAPGSKNTIYF. As DNA, the CDR3 is TGTGCCAGCAGCCAGGCCCCCGGGTCCAAGAACACCATATATTTT.

The V gene is TRBV7-8, the J gene TRBJ2-7; 9 nucleotides align to TRBD2. V lost 6 bases and J lost 5; bases outside the gene matches: 5. This CDR3 has 13 residues. Per the germline V gene, CDR1 is SGHVS and CDR2 is FQNEAQ. CDR3 loop: CASRSAGGNEQYF. The DNA of the CDR3 is TGTGCCAGCAGGTCAGCGGGGGGAAACGAGCAGTACTTC.

V usage is TRBV19 and J usage is TRBJ1-1; D gene ambiguous. Germline V gene lookup returns CDR1 LNHDA and CDR2 SQIVND (reference sequence). The V end lost 4 bases, the J end lost 0 bases, and 6 bases lay between the germline ends. This CDR3 spans 13 amino acids. CDR3 amino acids: CASSTQMNTEAFF. DNA of the CDR3: TGTGCCAGTAGTACCCAAATGAACACTGAAGCTTTCTTT.

The CDR3 sequence is CASISGAGINYEQYF. The DNA for the CDR3 is TGTGCCAGCATCTCAGGAGCGGGGATCAACTACGAGCAGTACTTC. The genes are TRBV2 and TRBJ2-7, with 7 bases identical to TRBD2. The V segment lost 7 bases and the J segment 3 bases; nucleotides outside the gene matches: 12. The CDR3 runs to 15 residues. Germline-derived CDR1 and CDR2 are SNHLY and FYNNEI.

The genes are TRBV28 and TRBJ2-1; 12 bases align to TRBD2. CDR1 is MDHEN and CDR2 is SYDVKM in the germline V gene. Unmatched junction bases numbered 12, after V lost 6 bases and J lost 9 bases. CDR3 length: 16 amino acids. CDR3 bases: TGTGCCAGCAGCCACCGTCGGCTAGCGGGAGGGGGTGAGCAGTTCTTC. This translates into CASSHRRLAGGGEQFF.